The 15 T cell receptor beta chains below all came from one sample that was sequenced in a study of blood T cell repertoires in COVID-19. The repertoire was sequenced with immunoSEQ multiplex PCR; TCRdb's copy has only in-frame clones and lacks some. The sample comprises about 380,000 clones, 88% of which are singletons, and 1.2% rests with the top ten. Sample: PBMCs or T cells enriched from blood (not recorded which). The receptors were gathered from a young woman who had recovered from COVID-19.

This clone was seen a handful of times. This chain uses TRBV10-3 with TRBJ1-2; D is unresolved. CDR3 length: 12 amino acids. V lost 1 base to trimming and J lost 8 bases, with 8 bases between them. CDR1 and CDR2 from the germline V gene are ENHRY and SYGVKD. The CDR3 sequence: CAISEFSTGYTF. The CDR3 DNA follows: TGTGCCATCAGTGAGTTTTCTACGGGCTACACCTTC.

The rearrangement joins TRBV7-3 to TRBJ2-7, with 7 bases identical to TRBD1. The ends lost 5 bases at V and 6 bases at J; junction bases unmatched: 10. This CDR3 has 14 amino acids. The germline V gene encodes CDR1 SGHTA and CDR2 FQGTGA. The CDR3 region is CASSAKPTGSEQYF. The DNA for the CDR3 is TGTGCCAGCAGCGCCAAACCGACAGGGTCCGAGCAGTACTTC.

J is TRBJ1-1 and V is TRBV5-4; unclear D gene. CDR1 and CDR2 (germline): SGHNT, YYREEE (reference sequence). The ends were cut back, 4 bases at V and 4 bases at J, with 14 bases in the middle. The CDR3 contains 14 residues. The CDR3 sequence: CASSRGSLFTEAFF. In DNA, the CDR3 is TGTGCCAGCAGCCGCGGTTCGCTCTTCACTGAAGCTTTCTTT.

The CDR3 reads CASMGRGLYGYTF. DNA of the CDR3: TGTGCCAGTATGGGGCGGGGCCTCTATGGCTACACCTTC. The chain employs TRBV19 and TRBJ1-2; a weak D match, TRBD1 (5 bases). From germline, CDR1 is LNHDA and CDR2 SQIVND (reference sequence). V was trimmed by 7 bases and J by 4 bases, leaving 13 bases between them. The CDR3 covers 13 residues.

The chain joins TRBV27 to TRBJ2-2, with 9 nucleotides matching TRBD2. V dropped 6 bases and J dropped 6; count of bases not matched to a gene: 8. Germline CDR1 and CDR2: MNHEY and SMNVEV (reference sequence). The CDR3 runs 15 residues. CDR3 sequence reads: CASSRTSVVAGELFF. As DNA, the CDR3 is TGTGCCAGCAGCAGGACTAGCGTAGTAGCCGGGGAGCTGTTTTTT.

The gene calls are TRBV24-1 and TRBJ1-2; D uncertain. The CDR3 consists of 13 residues. V was pared by 2 bases and J by 8 bases, with 11 bases between. The V gene's germline CDR1 is KGHDR and CDR2 SFDVKD. The CDR3 region is CATSDYWAVGYTF. For the CDR3, the DNA is TGTGCCACCAGTGATTATTGGGCAGTCGGCTACACCTTC.

In regard to this clone: Other DNA sequences in the same sample also yield this CDR3. This rearrangement joins TRBV19 to TRBJ1-5; no reliable D call. The CDR3 is made up of 15 amino acids. Germline V gives CDR1 LNHDA, CDR2 SQIVND (reference sequence). Trimming left V 1 base short and J 0 bases short, with 7 bases between. The CDR3 loop reads CASSIGGSSNQPQHF. The CDR3 nucleotides read TGTGCCAGTAGTATAGGCGGCAGTAGCAATCAGCCCCAGCATTTT.

V is TRBV5-5 and J is TRBJ1-2, with 7 bases that match TRBD1. With 2 bases clipped from V and 3 bases from J, the junction kept 1 base outside the gene matches. Germline CDR1 SGHKS, CDR2 YYEKEE (reference sequence). This CDR3 region has 13 residues. The chain's CDR3 is CASSFQGDYGYTF. CDR3 DNA: TGTGCCAGCAGCTTTCAGGGGGACTATGGCTACACCTTC.

This clone was recorded at least ten times. The J gene is TRBJ2-1, the V gene TRBV5-5, with D possibly matching TRBD2 (5 bases). This CDR3 contains 13 residues. V dropped 0 bases and J dropped 4 bases, with 5 bases sitting between them. The V gene's germline CDR1 is SGHKS and CDR2 YYEKEE (reference sequence). CDR3 sequence reads: CASSLGLYNEQFF. CDR3 coding DNA: TGTGCCAGCAGCTTGGGACTATACAATGAGCAGTTCTTC. Drawing the rest from reference TRBV5-5 and TRBJ2-1, the complete variable domain is DAGVTQSPTHLIKTRGQQVTLRCSPISGHKSVSWYQQVLGQGPQFIFQYYEKEERGRGNFPDRFSARQFPNYSSELNVNALLLGDSALYLCASSLGLYNEQFFGPGTRLTVL.

This clone was counted only a few times. CDR3 DNA: TGTGCCAGCAGTTCGCCAGGGGAGCGGGGAAACACCATATATTTT. This sequence encodes CASSSPGERGNTIYF. The chain is built from TRBV27 and TRBJ1-3, with D possibly matching TRBD1 (6 bases). The germline V gene has CDR1 MNHEY and CDR2 SMNVEV (reference sequence). The CDR3 is 15 residues long. Trimming pared 4 bases from V and 4 bases from J, leaving 14 bases between.

The V gene is TRBV5-6, the J gene TRBJ1-6; 7 bases are a match to TRBD1. Unmatched junction bases numbered 19, after V lost 3 bases and J lost 13 bases. Germline-derived CDR1 and CDR2 are SGHDT and YYEEEE. This CDR3 contains 17 residues. CDR3 protein: CASSWGDLRGRESPLHF. As DNA, the CDR3 is TGTGCCAGCAGCTGGGGGGACTTGAGGGGGCGCGAGTCTCCCCTCCACTTT.

The V call is TRBV4-2, the J call TRBJ2-5; 7 bases align to TRBD1. With 5 bases clipped from V and 4 bases from J, the junction kept 10 bases outside the gene matches. The length of the CDR3 is 15 residues. Germline V gene lookup returns CDR1 LGHNA and CDR2 YNFKEQ. DNA for the CDR3: TGTGCCAGCAGCGAGAAGACAGGGTTTGTAGAGACCCAGTACTTC. Amino acids: CASSEKTGFVETQYF.

This clone appeared once. The genes are TRBV4-1 and TRBJ1-2; D is undetermined. CDR1 and CDR2 (germline): MGHRA, YSYEKL. Trimming removed 0 bases at V and 12 bases at J, with 23 bases between. This CDR3 is 16 amino acids long. This CDR3 reads CASSQDRNRGRRLNTF. CDR3 nucleotide sequence: TGCGCCAGCAGCCAAGATCGTAATAGAGGACGGAGACTAAACACCTTC.

In its sample, this clone was seen once. This rearrangement joins TRBV9 to TRBJ1-3; no clear D. Germline values: CDR1 SGDLS, CDR2 YYNGEE. V shed 6 bases and J shed 4 bases, with 14 bases lying between them. The CDR3 loop spans 14 amino acids. In nucleotides, the CDR3 is TGTGCCAGCAACGCGGAGGGCTCCGGAAACACCATATATTTT. Translating gives CASNAEGSGNTIYF.

The CDR3 loop is CASTSRREDEKLFF. The CDR3 DNA sequence: TGCGCCAGCACCTCGCGAAGGGAGGATGAAAAACTGTTTTTT. V and J are TRBV4-1 and TRBJ1-4; D gene ambiguous. The CDR3 spans 14 residues. Looked up from germline, CDR1 is MGHRA and CDR2 is YSYEKL. The V gene lost 7 bases and the J gene lost 6 bases, with 15 bases spanning the gap.